This TCR beta chain is from a study of monozygotic twins with inflammatory bowel disease. Regarding the study as a whole: IBD patients displayed reduced TCRbeta diversity (inverse Simpson) when set against healthy co-twins. Support was lacking for any single strong IBD-associated signal or clonotype. Variability in patient repertoires may have come partly from differing immunosuppressive treatments.

Notes on this clonotype: What it binds is not known.

CDR3 size: 14 residues. Germline CDR1 DFQATT, CDR2 SNEGSKA (reference sequence). TCRdb reanalyzed the 5' RACE reads, giving one entry per CDR3 protein sequence and no DNA. The record lists some 330,000 distinct CDR3 sequences, of which the ten most abundant hold over 5.5%. The TCR sequence derives from a human donor with ulcerative colitis or Crohn's disease, or a healthy co-twin of an affected twin (not recorded which). The material sequenced was blood. This chain joins TRBV20-1 and TRBJ2-5. CDR3 residues: CSAREGGTNRPQYF.